The entry that follows covers one T cell receptor (beta chain) sequence. Produced via immunoSEQ multiplex PCR; TCRdb's table is partial and in-frame only. This table has about 150,000 clones, 93% appearing once. The CDR3 runs 13 residues. V lost 3 bases and J 2 bases, leaving 8 bases between the germline ends. CDR1 is MDHEN, CDR2 SYDVKM, per germline. These data originate in a study of control samples from healthy donors and cancer patients. The sequenced sample consisted of blood. This clonotype was sampled from a man between 50 and 59 years old in good health. The rearrangement links TRBV28 to TRBJ2-7; D may be TRBD1 (5 bases). CDR3 bases: TGTGCCAGCAGTTTCCAGGGCCCCTACGAGCAGTACTTC. Translating gives CASSFQGPYEQYF. The full variable domain, completed using reference TRBV28 and TRBJ2-7, is DVKVTQSSRYLVKRTGEKVFLECVQDMDHENMFWYRQDPGLGLRLIYFSYDVKMKEKGDIPEGYSVSREKKERFSLILESASTNQTSMYLCASSFQGPYEQYFGPGTRLTVT.